These 9 T cell receptor beta chains share one sample of origin, sequenced in a study of blood T cell repertoires in COVID-19. Sequenced by immunoSEQ multiplex PCR; TCRdb stores in-frame clones only, minus some. The table has about 200,000 clones, less than 85% seen once. Sequenced material: PBMCs or T cells enriched from blood (not recorded which). The receptors stem from a man aged 35-49 years who had recovered from COVID-19.

This chain joins TRBV11-3 and TRBJ1-3; D unclear. V was cut by 1 base and J by 0 bases, with 10 bases left in between. Looked up from germline, CDR1 is SGHNT and CDR2 is YENEEA. The CDR3 covers 16 residues. The CDR3 sequence is CASSLAALTSGNTIYF. The CDR3 DNA is TGTGCCAGCAGCTTAGCTGCCCTAACCTCTGGAAACACCATATATTTT.

The chain joins TRBV18 to TRBJ1-1; 7 bases fit TRBD1. From germline, CDR1 is KGHSH and CDR2 LQKENI. The CDR3 length is 15 residues. V was clipped by 0 bases and J by 4 bases; unmatched bases: 5. Here the CDR3 DNA reads TGTGCCAGCTCACCACCCGAGGGGGCGGGCACTGAAGCTTTCTTT. Protein: CASSPPEGAGTEAFF.

Here the CDR3 reads CASRRSQGLNEKLFF. CDR3 bases: TGTGCCAGCAGGAGAAGCCAGGGCCTTAATGAAAAACTGTTTTTT. V usage is TRBV3-1 (or the pseudogene TRBV3-2) and J usage is TRBJ1-4, with a possible D match to TRBD1 (5 bases). CDR3 length equals 15 residues. The V gene's germline CDR1 is LGHDT and CDR2 YNNKEL (reference sequence). V was pared by 6 bases and J by 4 bases, with 15 bases between.

The rearrangement uses TRBV15 and TRBJ2-5; tentatively, D is TRBD1 (6 bases). This CDR3 is built from 15 residues. The germline V and J ends were trimmed by 1 base and 3 bases, with 12 bases remaining between them. CDR1 and CDR2 (germline): LNHNV, YYDKDF (reference sequence). The CDR3 nucleotides read TGTGCCACCAGCAGAGCCGGGACACAAAAAGAGACCCAGTACTTC. The encoded protein is CATSRAGTQKETQYF.

The chain has TRBV7-9 and TRBJ2-5; D remains ambiguous. Germline CDR1 is SEHNR and CDR2 is FQNEAQ (reference sequence). Trimming stripped 1 base from V and 1 base from J, with 7 bases between. The CDR3 has 14 residues. The CDR3 loop is CASSLELIQETQYF. The CDR3 nucleotides read TGTGCCAGCAGCTTAGAACTGATCCAAGAGACCCAGTACTTC.

The CDR3 nucleotides are TGTGCCTGGAGTGGTGGGACAGGGGCTAATCAGCCCCAGCATTTT. Residues: CAWSGGTGANQPQHF. This rearrangement joins TRBV30 to TRBJ1-5; 10 nucleotides match TRBD1. There are 15 residues in the CDR3. Trimming cost V 1 base and J 4 bases; bases outside gene matches: 4. From germline, CDR1 is GTSNPN and CDR2 SVGIG (reference sequence).

The chain has TRBV4-2 and TRBJ2-4; 12 bases line up with TRBD2. V trimming: 0 bases; J trimming: 3 bases; junction bases outside the gene matches: 3. The CDR3 has 17 residues. Germline CDR1 and CDR2: LGHNA and YNFKEQ. In nucleotides, the CDR3 is TGTGCCAGCAGCCAAGAGCTAGCGGGAGGGGGCAAAAACATTCAGTACTTC. This gives the protein CASSQELAGGGKNIQYF.

The CDR3: CSASPGDYGYTF. The CDR3 nucleotides are TGCAGTGCTAGTCCCGGTGACTATGGCTACACCTTC. The chain has TRBV20-1 and TRBJ1-2; D is ambiguous. The CDR3 sequence is 12 residues long. Trimming removed 3 bases at V and 3 bases at J, with 8 bases between. From germline, CDR1 is DFQATT and CDR2 SNEGSKA (reference sequence).

This clone has a single count. DNA of the CDR3: TGTGCCAGCAGTTACCTCCCCCAGAGGTACCAAGAGACCCAGTACTTC. Its translation is CASSYLPQRYQETQYF. The chain has TRBV6-2 or TRBV6-3 and TRBJ2-5; D unclear. Trimming cost V 2 bases and J 0 bases, with 13 bases left between them. This CDR3 comprises 16 residues. Germline V gene lookup returns CDR1 MNHEY and CDR2 SVGEGT.